This TCR beta chain is drawn from a study of T cell responses to AZD1222 COVID-19 vaccine. Germline CDR1 reads SGDLS; CDR2 reads YYNGEE. The V gene lost 0 bases and the J gene lost 4 bases, with 16 bases spanning the gap. The CDR3 extends over 16 amino acids. Points from the study as a whole: Spike-specific TCR breadth and depth grew following two AZD1222 doses. Of spike-specific TCRs, nearly half reportedly target regions left unmutated in variants. Repertoires were obtained only post-peak T cell response.

On this clone: The target antigen is unknown.

Assay: immunoSEQ multiplex PCR; the TCRdb copy retains only in-frame clones and omits some. The sample lists about 140,000 clones; around 93% were seen once. The source of this sequence is an adult in good health. V usage is TRBV9 and J usage is TRBJ1-1, with D maybe TRBD1 (5 bases). The sample here was peripheral blood, taken on day 0 of AZD1222 vaccination. CDR3 sequence (DNA): TGTGCCAGCAGCGTAGAGGTAGGGACCCGCTTCACTGAAGCTTTCTTT. Amino acid sequence: CASSVEVGTRFTEAFF.